Presented here are 10 T cell receptor beta chains from one specimen sequenced in a study of T cell repertoires in cytomegalovirus infection. TCRdb processed the reads anew with MiXCR; each CDR3 protein has one entry. The sample shows approximately 76,000 distinct CDR3 sequences, 20% to 30% of them seen only once. For these receptors, no antigen is known. Here the sequenced sample was CD8+ T cells from cultured PBMCs, taken from culture after CMV antigen stimulation. The source of these receptors is a human donor in good health (CMV status not recorded). Some clones in this sample may be carry-over from other donors' samples.

This clonotype occurred many times. J is TRBJ2-2 and V is TRBV7-6, with TRBD2 matching over 8 bases. Trimming cost V 1 base and J 3 bases; bases outside gene matches: 1. The CDR3 covers 15 residues. Germline CDR1 SGHVS, CDR2 FNYEAQ. The CDR3 region is CASSLGRGDTGELFF. The CDR3 DNA is TGTGCCAGCAGCTTAGGGCGGGGGGACACCGGGGAGCTGTTTTTT.

V and J are TRBV3-1 and TRBJ1-3; D might be TRBD1 (5 bases). This CDR3 contains 17 residues. Trimming removed 3 bases at V and 0 bases at J, with 15 bases between. Germline CDR1 LGHDT, CDR2 YNNKEL (reference sequence). CDR3 in DNA: TGTGCCAGCAGCCAGTTGCGGGACGGGACCTCTGGAAACACCATATATTTT. This gives the protein CASSQLRDGTSGNTIYF.

This clonotype has only a few counts. The V gene is TRBV7-9, the J gene TRBJ2-1; 8 bases fit TRBD2. Germline trimming cut 4 bases from V and 3 bases from J; bases unmatched to any gene: 5. From germline, CDR1 is SEHNR and CDR2 FQNEAQ (reference sequence). This CDR3 has 15 residues. DNA of the CDR3: TGTGCCAGCAGCTCACTAGCGGATCGCTACAATGAGCAGTTCTTC. Its translation is CASSSLADRYNEQFF.

The chain combines TRBV15 with TRBJ1-2; D not certain. The V end lost 1 base, the J end lost 3 bases, and 9 bases lay between the germline ends. Germline-derived CDR1 and CDR2 are LNHNV and YYDKDF (reference sequence). The CDR3 is 14 residues long. The chain's CDR3 is CATSRGLGDYGYTF. CDR3 DNA sequence: TGTGCCACCAGCAGAGGGTTAGGAGACTATGGCTACACCTTC.

This clonotype was observed a handful of times. The chain is built from TRBV7-3 and TRBJ2-3; 12 nucleotides match TRBD2. This CDR3 has 15 residues. Trimming removed 4 bases from V and 2 bases from J; junction bases left unmatched: 1. The germline V gene encodes CDR1 SGHTA and CDR2 FQGTGA. CDR3 region: CASSSSGGATDTQYF. The DNA for the CDR3 is TGTGCCAGCAGCTCTAGCGGGGGGGCCACAGATACGCAGTATTTT.

CDR3 nucleotide sequence: TGTGCCAGCAGCTTAGGTCCGGCCAGCTCTGGAAACACCATATATTTT. It yields the protein CASSLGPASSGNTIYF. J is TRBJ1-3 and V is TRBV7-6; D uncertain. The CDR3 extends over 16 amino acids. V lost 1 base, J lost 0 bases, and 10 bases lay in between. Germline assignment: CDR1 SGHVS and CDR2 FNYEAQ.

This clonotype was seen more than once but under ten times. This chain connects TRBV5-1 to TRBJ1-1; 7 bases fit TRBD1. J was trimmed by 11 bases and V by 5 bases; bases with no gene match: 12. This CDR3 contains 13 residues. Germline assignment: CDR1 SGHRS and CDR2 YFSETQ. The DNA for the CDR3 is TGCGCCAGCAGAACCGGGACAGCTATCGGGGCTTTCTTT. Amino acids: CASRTGTAIGAFF.

The gene calls are TRBV5-4 and TRBJ1-1; D is perhaps TRBD1 (6 bases). Germline assignment: CDR1 SGHNT and CDR2 YYREEE (reference sequence). V was shortened by 4 bases and J by 7 bases, with 20 bases between the two germline ends. The length of the CDR3 is 15 residues. Here the CDR3 reads CASSDRDTGLGEAFF. In DNA form, the CDR3 reads TGTGCCAGCAGCGACCGGGACACCGGTTTAGGTGAAGCTTTCTTT.

This clonotype was recorded at least ten times. The rearrangement joins TRBV6-2 or TRBV6-3 to TRBJ2-4; 7 nucleotides match TRBD1. CDR3 length equals 15 residues. Per the germline V gene, CDR1 is MNHEY and CDR2 is SVGEGT. V shed 6 bases and J 6 bases; nucleotides not matched to a gene: 11. CDR3 nucleotides: TGTGCCAGCAGCTTAACAGGGGACGCGCCAAACATTCAGTACTTC. Its protein product is CASSLTGDAPNIQYF.

This chain uses TRBV2 with TRBJ2-7; no reliable D call. The V and J ends lost 7 bases and 2 bases respectively, with 12 bases between them. Germline V gene data show CDR1 as SNHLY and CDR2 as FYNNEI. CDR3 size: 13 residues. The CDR3 region has the DNA TGTGCCAGCAATGGTATTACGACCTACGAGCAGTACTTC. Translated: CASNGITTYEQYF.